This is a list of T cell receptor beta chains from one sample in a study of blood T cell repertoires in COVID-19. The protocol was immunoSEQ multiplex PCR, while the TCRdb copy is restricted to in-frame clones and leaves out a portion. The repertoire holds around 140,000 clones, with over 60% as singletons. Sequencing was done on a sample of peripheral blood. The receptors originated from a woman aged 70-85 years with acute or convalescent COVID-19. The CDR3 runs from the conserved cysteine through the conserved F or W. A D gene is named only where the DNA matches it firmly. Clone size appears in some rows only: once, few, many, or a class for an expanded clone.

j_gene	d_gene	v_gene	abundance	CDR3aa	CDR3nt
TRBJ2-1	TRBD2	TRBV11-2	-	CASSTGERGGPGEQFF	TGTGCCAGCAGCACCGGCGAGCGGGGGGGCCCAGGTGAGCAGTTCTTC
TRBJ2-3	TRBD2	TRBV6-2/TRBV6-3	-	CASSATSGRGGDTQYF	TGTGCCAGCAGCGCAACTAGCGGGAGGGGAGGAGATACGCAGTATTTT
TRBJ1-5	-	TRBV7-2	-	CASSLALNQPQHF	TGTGCCAGCAGCTTAGCTTTAAATCAGCCCCAGCATTTT
TRBJ2-3	TRBD2	TRBV4-3	few	CASSQKVAGGADTQYF	TGCGCCAGCAGCCAAAAGGTAGCGGGGGGGGCCGATACGCAGTATTTT
TRBJ1-1	-	TRBV5-1	-	CASTLGGTNTEAFF	TGCGCCAGCACCTTAGGGGGTACGAACACTGAAGCTTTCTTT
TRBJ2-3	-	TRBV11-2	-	CASSLIGIKTESTDTQYF	TGTGCCAGCAGCTTAATAGGGATCAAGACAGAGTCTACGGATACGCAGTATTTT
TRBJ1-1	-	TRBV6-5	-	CASIKDGDTEAFF	TGTGCCAGCATTAAAGACGGGGACACTGAAGCTTTCTTT
TRBJ2-2	TRBD1	TRBV6-4	-	CASSDSDRKELFF	TGTGCCAGCAGTGACTCGGACAGGAAGGAGCTGTTTTTT
TRBJ1-2	-	TRBV7-3	-	CASSLSQGYGYTF	TGTGCCAGCAGCTTAAGTCAGGGGTATGGCTACACCTTC
TRBJ2-3	TRBD2	TRBV2	-	CASSRTSGASTDTQYF	TGTGCCAGCAGTCGGACTAGCGGTGCTAGCACAGATACGCAGTATTTT
TRBJ2-4	TRBD2	TRBV19	-	CASSISSGGINIQYF	TGTGCCAGTAGTATTAGCTCGGGGGGGATAAACATTCAGTACTTC
TRBJ1-1	-	TRBV19	few	CASTWEGKGAEAFF	TGTGCCAGTACCTGGGAGGGGAAGGGCGCTGAAGCTTTCTTT
TRBJ1-1	TRBD1	TRBV5-1	-	CASSSQGIRNTEAFF	TGCGCCAGCAGCTCACAGGGGATTCGGAACACTGAAGCTTTCTTT
TRBJ1-1	TRBD1	TRBV27	-	CASRRQGGLNTEAFF	TGTGCCAGCAGGAGACAGGGGGGGTTGAACACTGAAGCTTTCTTT
TRBJ2-7	-	TRBV3-1/TRBV3-2	few	CASSLGSGFYEQYF	TGTGCCAGCAGCCTCGGGTCGGGGTTCTACGAGCAGTACTTC
TRBJ2-5	TRBD2	TRBV11-2	once	CASSRPGTSGEKETQYF	TGTGCCAGCAGCCGCCCCGGGACTAGCGGAGAGAAAGAGACCCAGTACTTC
TRBJ1-4	TRBD1	TRBV11-2	-	CASSHPGQGGEKLFF	TGTGCCAGCAGTCATCCGGGACAGGGAGGGGAAAAACTGTTTTTT